The sequence of this T cell receptor (beta chain) was determined in a study of cytomegalovirus exposure and HLA in healthy donors. Researchers ran the PCR with 60 Vbeta and 13 Jbeta primers. The protocol was immunoSEQ multiplex PCR, while the TCRdb copy is restricted to in-frame clones and leaves out a portion. The data show over 150,000 clones, about four fifths seen once. CDR1 and CDR2 from the germline V gene are SQVTM and ANQGSEA. This CDR3 has 13 residues. Trimming took off 4 bases at V and 6 bases at J, with 13 bases between the two ends. The specimen sequenced was PBMCs. The J gene is TRBJ1-5, the V gene TRBV29-1, with D perhaps TRBD1 (6 bases). This TCR came from a boy younger than 10 in good health and CMV-seronegative. The CDR3 DNA is TGCAGCGTTGGTGAACAGGGAGTTCAGCCCCAGCATTTT. It specifies CSVGEQGVQPQHF.